The TCR beta chain under discussion was sequenced for a study of T cells after yellow fever vaccination. Across the whole study: Fractions containing few cells were prepared with SMART-Seq v4 Ultra Low Input.

They built TCR cDNA with 5'RACE template switching, a step that put in a universal primer site and UMIs. A single record per CDR3 protein comes from TCRdb applying MiXCR to the 5' RACE reads. The table records 500,000 to 650,000 distinct CDR3 sequences, roughly 17% of them present only once. Study-level points and caveats: Primary-vaccination clones mostly resurfaced post-booster (more than 95% CD4, about 87% CD8).

Of note for this clonotype: The antigen remains undetermined.

The CDR3 has 15 residues. Trimming took 2 bases from V and 2 from J; bases not matched to a gene: 6. CDR1 and CDR2 (germline): SGHTA, FQGNSA. Sequences were derived from PBMCs, sampled around 5 days after the first yellow fever vaccination. V gene TRBV7-2 combines with J gene TRBJ2-7; 7 nucleotides line up with TRBD1. This receptor was obtained from a man aged 18 to 35 who received the YFV17D yellow fever vaccine. The CDR3 region is CASSLTRTGTYEQYF. The CDR3 nucleotides read TGTGCCAGCAGCTTAACTCGGACAGGAACCTACGAGCAGTACTTC.